This T cell receptor (beta chain) was observed in a study of blood T cell repertoires in COVID-19. Study context: Specimens from acute and convalescent COVID-19 originated in the United States, Italy and Spain.

V shed 7 bases and J 3 bases; nucleotides not matched to a gene: 6. The CDR3 totals 14 residues. The V gene's germline CDR1 is SNHLY and CDR2 FYNNEI. In the study's own analysis: Amplification from reference gene primers served as the basis for estimated nucleated cell counts. Here immunoSEQ multiplex PCR was the method, and the copy in TCRdb shows in-frame clones only, minus some. V, J and clone size reflect that table, while D and trimming were determined from the DNA. The data contain around 94,000 clones, approximately 80% of them singletons. The TCR comes from a man aged 60 to 75 with active or convalescent COVID-19. The chain carries TRBV2 and TRBJ2-3; 8 positions agree with TRBD2. The source material was peripheral blood. In DNA form, the CDR3 reads TGTGCCAGCAACCCGACTAGCGTGACAGATACGCAGTATTTT. Its protein product is CASNPTSVTDTQYF.